These T cell receptor beta chains were read from a single sample in a study of T cell repertoires in cytomegalovirus infection. TCRdb reanalysed the reads using MiXCR and keeps one entry per CDR3 protein. The table has over 100,000 distinct CDR3 sequences, approximately 16% seen once. The sample taken for sequencing was PBMCs. The receptors stem from a human donor in good health (CMV status not recorded). Some clones in this sample may be carry-over from other donors' samples. Each CDR3 is given without its conserved first and last residue. Clone size appears in some rows only: once, few, many, or a class for an expanded clone.

V gene	clone size	J gene	CDR3 protein
TRBV12-3/TRBV12-4	many	TRBJ2-7	ASSLFQDRDEQY
TRBV6-1	NA	TRBJ2-3	ASSEEDPQY
TRBV12-3/TRBV12-4	many	TRBJ2-2	ASRPSAGRGGTGELF
TRBV6-1	NA	TRBJ2-7	ASSSDRGSYEQY
TRBV7-2	many	TRBJ1-5	ASSPGQGFHQPQH
TRBV6-5	many	TRBJ2-2	ASSLQGSGELF
TRBV20-1	few	TRBJ1-1	SARVLLRSLNTEAF
TRBV27	few	TRBJ2-1	ASSRTRSSYNEQF
TRBV11-2	NA	TRBJ2-7	ASSPTAGTYEQY
TRBV5-6	few	TRBJ1-1	ASSWGQLNTEAF
TRBV7-2	many	TRBJ2-1	ASSLAGQGRTEQF
TRBV20-1	few	TRBJ2-3	SARVGASNRAQY